This T cell receptor beta chain derives from a study of blood T cell repertoires in COVID-19. Study-level information: There were acute and convalescent COVID-19 samples, and they came from the United States, Italy and Spain. Nucleic acid was either cDNA or gDNA, and it came from T cells, B-cell-depleted T cells, or PBMCs.

Original analysis: Researchers report that nucleated cell counts were estimated from reference gene primer amplification. This table comes from immunoSEQ multiplex PCR, and its TCRdb copy is limited to in-frame clones, with some not included. That table gives V, J and clone size, and the DNA gave D and trimming. Of roughly 220,000 clones listed, 84% are singletons. V lost 3 bases and J 5 bases, leaving 13 bases between the germline ends. CDR1 is LNHNV, CDR2 YYDKDF, per germline (reference sequence). The CDR3 has 14 residues. The sequencing sample was made of peripheral blood. The origin of this receptor is a woman between 40 and 50 years old who had recovered from COVID-19. The chain combines TRBV15 with TRBJ1-1; D unresolved. In DNA, the CDR3 is TGTGCCACCAGCAGGAATCCCGCGGGGACTGAAGCTTTCTTT. As protein: CATSRNPAGTEAFF.